This T cell receptor beta chain was sequenced for a study of OX40 agonist ivuxolimab in advanced cancers. As for the study in general: Every 2 weeks, patients got intravenous ivuxolimab at one of six dose levels (0.01-10 mg/kg).

The count of this clone is one. The antigen remains unidentified. Study-wide results and limits: Averaging showed that CD8+ T cells had more expanded clones than CD4+ did. In the 0.1 to 3.0 mg/kg range, CD4+ and CD8+ blood T cells had expanded clonally by week 6.

The protocol was immunoSEQ multiplex PCR, while the TCRdb copy is restricted to in-frame clones and leaves out a portion. The sample consists of about 12,000 clones, around 66% of them appearing once. Germline lookup yields CDR1 KGHSY and CDR2 FQNENV. Trimming stripped 0 bases from V and 3 bases from J, with 3 bases between. The CDR3 is 13 residues long. V usage is TRBV16 and J usage is TRBJ2-1; D call uncertain. The receptor was derived from an adult with an advanced solid tumor such as melanoma, head and neck, liver or kidney cancer. The sequencing used CD4+ or CD8+ T cells sorted from blood, collected in a trial of the OX40 agonist ivuxolimab. The CDR3 DNA sequence: TGTGCCAGCAGCCAATCGAGCTACAATGAGCAGTTCTTC. It encodes CASSQSSYNEQFF.